One sample yielded the 30 T cell receptor beta chains listed below, sequenced in a study of shared clonotypes between healthy human individuals. The protocol was immunoSEQ multiplex PCR, while the TCRdb copy is restricted to in-frame clones and leaves out a portion. Altogether millions of clones are present, approximately 95% being singletons, with the ten largest covering 0.1% to 0.15%. Sequencing input: naive CD4+ T cells sorted from blood. Subset indicated: CD45RA+ positively selected. The origin of the receptors is a young man in good health.

The chain links TRBV29-1 to TRBJ2-5; the D gene could be TRBD1 or TRBD2 (5 bases each). The V gene's germline CDR1 is SQVTM and CDR2 ANQGSEA. Trimming stripped 4 bases from V and 5 bases from J, with 14 bases between. The CDR3 is 13 amino acids. The CDR3 bases are TGCAGCGTTGGGACGGGACCAAGCGAGACCCAGTACTTC. Protein product: CSVGTGPSETQYF.

The V gene is TRBV5-6, the J gene TRBJ1-1; D gene uncertain. Trimming took 0 bases from V and 6 from J, leaving 15 bases between them. The germline CDR1 and CDR2 sequences are SGHDT and YYEEEE. This CDR3 is built from 15 residues. CDR3 sequence reads: CASSLATSGRAEAFF. The CDR3 DNA reads TGTGCCAGCAGCTTGGCCACGAGTGGGCGGGCTGAAGCTTTCTTT.

This chain connects TRBV11-3 to TRBJ2-3, with TRBD1 matching over 9 bases. Germline-derived CDR1 and CDR2 are SGHNT and YENEEA. The CDR3 sequence is 14 residues long. Germline trimming cut 5 bases from V and 4 bases from J; bases unmatched to any gene: 4. The CDR3 region is CASSPQGASDTQYF. DNA for the CDR3: TGTGCCAGCAGCCCACAGGGGGCCTCAGATACGCAGTATTTT.

This clone was seen a single time. The rearrangement uses TRBV28 and TRBJ1-2, with D tentatively TRBD1 (5 bases). The CDR3 runs to 14 residues. From germline, CDR1 is MDHEN and CDR2 SYDVKM. Trimming left V 1 base short and J 2 bases short, with 8 bases between. The CDR3 DNA sequence: TGTGCCAGCAGTTTATATGCAGGGAACTATGGCTACACCTTC. Its translation: CASSLYAGNYGYTF.

This clone was detected once. A much larger clone lies a single base off, so this may be a read error. The same CDR3 can be traced to other DNA sequences in this sample. The chain employs TRBV7-2 and TRBJ2-7; D unresolved. Germline V gene sequence: CDR1 SGHTA, CDR2 FQGNSA. Trimming removed 5 bases from V and 2 bases from J, with 4 bases in between. The CDR3 sequence is 11 residues long. CDR3 region: CASSLTYEQYF. CDR3 nucleotides: TGTGCCAGCAGCCTAACCTACGAGCAGTACTTC.

This rearrangement joins TRBV7-2 to TRBJ2-1; D perhaps matches TRBD2 (5 bases). V lost 6 bases to trimming and J lost 0 bases, with 12 bases between them. Germline V CDR1 and CDR2: SGHTA, FQGNSA. The CDR3 spans 15 residues. The CDR3 loop reads CASSRRASSYNEQFF. The CDR3 nucleotides are TGTGCCAGCAGTCGGCGGGCAAGCTCCTACAATGAGCAGTTCTTC.

The gene calls are TRBV7-3 and TRBJ2-1, with unresolved D. Germline V gene lookup returns CDR1 SGHTA and CDR2 FQGTGA. Trimming took 0 bases from V and 3 from J, leaving 3 bases between them. This CDR3 has 13 amino acids. The CDR3 sequence: CASSLTDYNEQFF. CDR3 DNA: TGTGCCAGCAGCTTAACCGACTACAATGAGCAGTTCTTC.

The V gene is TRBV10-1, the J gene TRBJ2-3, with 7 bases matching TRBD2. The germline V gene has CDR1 WNHNN and CDR2 SYGVQD (reference sequence). Trimming at V came to 2 bases and at J to 2 bases, leaving 4 bases not matched to a gene. The CDR3 sequence is 15 residues long. The CDR3 nucleotides are TGCGCCAGCAGTGAGACTAGCGCATTCACAGATACGCAGTATTTT. It is translated as CASSETSAFTDTQYF.

Concerning this clone itself: Distinct nucleotide sequences in the sample also encode this CDR3. This chain connects TRBV9 to TRBJ2-5; the match to TRBD2 covers 10 bases. CDR1 is SGDLS and CDR2 is YYNGEE in the germline V gene. This CDR3 comprises 16 residues. Trimming cost V 0 bases and J 2 bases; bases outside gene matches: 4. CDR3 amino acids: CASSVAVAGGQETQYF. The CDR3 region has the DNA TGTGCCAGCAGCGTAGCCGTAGCGGGGGGACAAGAGACCCAGTACTTC.

In regard to this clone: This clone may be a read error of a much larger clone one base away. The gene calls are TRBV25-1 and TRBJ1-2; TRBD1 might be the D (5 bases). CDR3 size: 14 residues. Germline V gene lookup returns CDR1 MGHDK and CDR2 SYGVNS. Trimming shortened V by 2 bases and J by 4 bases, and 11 bases separated the two germline ends. This CDR3 is CASSEERGGYGYTF. In DNA, the CDR3 is TGTGCCAGCAGTGAAGAGAGGGGAGGCTATGGCTACACCTTC.

This clone was found once. The chain combines TRBV7-9 with TRBJ1-6, with D perhaps TRBD1 (5 bases). V lost 4 bases, J lost 9 bases, and 16 bases lay in between. CDR3 length: 15 residues. Germline loops: CDR1 SEHNR, CDR2 FQNEAQ (reference sequence). DNA of the CDR3: TGTGCCAGCAGCTGGGACCGAGCTCGGGGTTCACCCCTCCACTTT. Translated, it gives CASSWDRARGSPLHF.

The rearrangement uses TRBV11-2 and TRBJ2-4; tentatively, D is TRBD1 (5 bases). The CDR3 runs to 14 residues. Looked up from germline, CDR1 is SGHAT and CDR2 is FQNNGV. V was clipped by 6 bases and J by 5 bases, with 14 bases between them. CDR3 DNA: TGTGCCAGCAGGCCTCAGGGTGTCGAAAACATTCAGTACTTC. Translation: CASRPQGVENIQYF. Based on the CDR3 plus reference TRBV11-2 and TRBJ2-4, the full variable domain is EAGVAQSPRYKIIEKRQSVAFWCNPISGHATLYWYQQILGQGPKLLIQFQNNGVVDDSQLPKDRFSAERLKGVDSTLKIQPAKLEDSAVYLCASRPQGVENIQYFGAGTRLSVL.

Concerning this clone itself: The sample has other DNA sequences that encode this CDR3 too. The V call is TRBV2, the J call TRBJ2-6; D gene unclear. Germline V gene sequence: CDR1 SNHLY, CDR2 FYNNEI. V lost 0 bases and J 0 bases, leaving 0 bases between the germline ends. The CDR3 length is 14 residues. The CDR3 region is CASSEASGANVLTF. The CDR3 coding sequence is TGTGCCAGCAGTGAAGCCTCTGGGGCCAACGTCCTGACTTTC.

The V call is TRBV27, the J call TRBJ2-3; 7 bases align to TRBD1. Germline trimming cut 0 bases from V and 10 bases from J; bases unmatched to any gene: 4. This CDR3 has 13 amino acids. Germline CDR1 and CDR2: MNHEY and SMNVEV (reference sequence). CDR3 protein: CASSLSTGTAQYF. The DNA for the CDR3 is TGTGCCAGCAGTTTATCCACCGGGACAGCGCAGTATTTT.

The rearrangement uses TRBV7-2 and TRBJ1-5; the match to TRBD1 covers 7 bases. CDR3 size: 16 residues. Per the germline V gene, CDR1 is SGHTA and CDR2 is FQGNSA. The junction had 10 bases not matched to a gene; V was cut back by 5 bases and J by 3 bases. CDR3 nucleotide sequence: TGTGCCAGCAGCCTAGACGGGACAGCTTTCAATCAGCCCCAGCATTTT. Encoded protein: CASSLDGTAFNQPQHF.

The table lists this clone with a count of one. The chain is built from TRBV5-6 and TRBJ2-1; TRBD2 matches at 10 bases. The germline CDR1 and CDR2 sequences are SGHDT and YYEEEE. V lost 2 bases and J lost 6; bases outside the gene matches: 2. This CDR3 is built from 14 residues. CDR3 sequence (DNA): TGTGCCAGCAGCTTAGCGGGAGGGCCCAATGAGCAGTTCTTC. Protein product: CASSLAGGPNEQFF. The full variable domain, rest sourced from reference TRBV5-6 and TRBJ2-1, is DAGVTQSPTHLIKTRGQQVTLRCSPKSGHDTVSWYQQALGQGPQFIFQYYEEEERQRGNFPDRFSGHQFPNYSSELNVNALLLGDSALYLCASSLAGGPNEQFFGPGTRLTVL.

The rearrangement uses TRBV13 and TRBJ2-1; 9 nucleotides align to TRBD1. Germline CDR1 PRHDT, CDR2 FYEKMQ (reference sequence). The CDR3 runs 15 residues. The trim removed 2 bases at V and 7 bases at J, leaving 6 bases unmatched. CDR3 coding DNA: TGTGCCAGCAGCTTACCCGGGACAGGGTATAATGAGCAGTTCTTC. This translates into CASSLPGTGYNEQFF. Filled out from reference TRBV13 and TRBJ2-1, the complete variable domain reads AAGVIQSPRHLIKEKRETATLKCYPIPRHDTVYWYQQGPGQDPQFLISFYEKMQSDKGSIPDRFSAQQFSDYHSELNMSSLELGDSALYFCASSLPGTGYNEQFFGPGTRLTVL.

The chain combines TRBV11-2 with TRBJ1-3; a weak D match, TRBD1 (5 bases). Germline V lookup: CDR1 SGHAT, CDR2 FQNNGV. The CDR3 contains 15 residues. V was shortened by 5 bases and J by 9 bases, with 20 bases between the two germline ends. CDR3 sequence reads: CASSADWDARSTIYF. For the CDR3, the DNA is TGTGCCAGCAGCGCCGATTGGGACGCAAGGAGCACCATATATTTT.

This sequence joins TRBV5-5 and TRBJ2-7; possibly TRBD1 for D (6 bases). The CDR3 contains 16 residues. CDR1 SGHKS and CDR2 YYEKEE come from the germline V gene (reference sequence). V gave up 0 bases and J gave up 3 bases, with 16 bases separating them. The CDR3 here is CASSLDPDRTIYEQYF. The CDR3 DNA follows: TGTGCCAGCAGCTTGGACCCGGACAGAACAATCTACGAGCAGTACTTC.

Here the CDR3 reads CASSLSPLQETQYF. CDR3 nucleotide sequence: TGCGCCAGCAGCTTAAGTCCCCTCCAAGAGACCCAGTACTTC. The rearrangement joins TRBV5-1 to TRBJ2-5; no definite D call. V dropped 2 bases and J dropped 1 base, with 9 bases sitting between them. CDR3 length: 14 residues. Germline loops: CDR1 SGHRS, CDR2 YFSETQ.

This clone was seen a few times. This sequence joins TRBV28 and TRBJ2-1; the match to TRBD1 covers 7 bases. This CDR3 is 13 amino acids long. From germline, CDR1 is MDHEN and CDR2 SYDVKM. V gave up 8 bases and J gave up 4 bases; unmatched junction bases: 5. The chain's CDR3 is CASGTEGYNEQFF. CDR3 coding DNA: TGTGCCAGCGGGACAGAGGGGTACAATGAGCAGTTCTTC.

The V and J genes are TRBV7-9 and TRBJ1-4, with a weak D call TRBD1 (5 bases). The CDR3 has 14 residues. Germline lookup yields CDR1 SEHNR and CDR2 FQNEAQ (reference sequence). Trimming cost V 7 bases and J 8 bases, with 17 bases left between them. The CDR3 coding sequence is TGTGCCAGCACCTCGGGCAGGGACCAAGAAAAACTGTTTTTT. This encodes CASTSGRDQEKLFF.

The chain uses TRBV30 and TRBJ2-5; either TRBD1 or TRBD2 may supply D (6 bases each). V shed 4 bases and J shed 6 bases, with 15 bases lying between them. The CDR3 consists of 13 residues. Germline loops: CDR1 GTSNPN, CDR2 SVGIG (reference sequence). CDR3 sequence: CAWTRGGMKTQYF. In DNA, the CDR3 is TGTGCCTGGACGCGAGGGGGGATGAAGACCCAGTACTTC.

On this clone itself: Other DNA sequences in the sample encode the same CDR3. V is TRBV6-5 and J is TRBJ1-2, with 9 bases that match TRBD1. This CDR3 comprises 13 residues. Germline lookup yields CDR1 MNHEY and CDR2 SVGAGI. Germline trimming cut 9 bases from V and 5 bases from J; bases unmatched to any gene: 7. This chain's CDR3 is CASRTGAGYGYTF. In nucleotides, the CDR3 is TGTGCCAGTCGGACAGGGGCTGGGTATGGCTACACCTTC.

J is TRBJ1-2 and V is TRBV19; 9 bases match TRBD1. Germline loops: CDR1 LNHDA, CDR2 SQIVND (reference sequence). This CDR3 contains 14 residues. The J segment lost 6 bases and the V segment lost 5 bases, leaving 7 bases of the junction unmatched. CDR3 sequence: CASSAGWTGDGYTF. DNA of the CDR3: TGTGCCAGTAGTGCGGGATGGACAGGGGATGGCTACACCTTC.

The DNA for the CDR3 is TGTGCCAGCAGCCCCCGGGGTGTACCCTACGAGCAGTACTTC. This encodes CASSPRGVPYEQYF. The chain couples TRBV7-9 to TRBJ2-7, with D perhaps TRBD2 (5 bases). Germline CDR1 is SEHNR and CDR2 is FQNEAQ (reference sequence). There are 14 residues in the CDR3. Trimming cost V 5 bases and J 2 bases, with 13 bases left between them.

This clone was seen many times. The chain is built from TRBV29-1 and TRBJ2-2; D is tentatively TRBD1 or TRBD2 (5 bases each). The CDR3 covers 15 residues. V lost 7 bases, J lost 3 bases, and 18 bases lay in between. Germline lookup yields CDR1 SQVTM and CDR2 ANQGSEA. The CDR3 DNA is TGCAGCGCTCGATTCGGGACGGCTGACACCGGGGAGCTGTTTTTT. Protein: CSARFGTADTGELFF.

This clone was recorded only once. Written as DNA, the CDR3 is TGTGCCAGCAGTACAGGGAACTCCTACGAGCAGTACTTC. This sequence encodes CASSTGNSYEQYF. V is TRBV14 and J is TRBJ2-7, with D perhaps TRBD1 (6 bases). The germline gives CDR1 SGHDN, CDR2 FVKESK. The CDR3 spans 13 residues. The V end lost 6 bases, the J end lost 0 bases, and 9 bases lay between the germline ends.

To note about this clone: This may stem from a read error, because a much larger clone lies one nucleotide away. The chain carries TRBV27 and TRBJ1-1, with TRBD1 as a possible D gene (5 bases). CDR1 and CDR2 (germline): MNHEY, SMNVEV (reference sequence). V gave up 5 bases and J gave up 4 bases, with 8 bases separating them. The CDR3 extends over 12 amino acids. The CDR3 is CASSGDSTEAFF. The CDR3 nucleotides read TGTGCCAGCAGTGGAGACAGCACTGAAGCTTTCTTT.

The chain carries TRBV5-1 and TRBJ1-4, with D possibly TRBD1 on 5 matching bases. V lost 0 bases to trimming and J lost 8 bases, with 11 bases between them. This CDR3 has 14 residues. Germline V CDR1 and CDR2: SGHRS, YFSETQ. CDR3: CASSLGSGSEKLFF. Written as DNA, the CDR3 is TGCGCCAGCAGCTTGGGGTCAGGGAGCGAAAAACTGTTTTTT.